A selection of T cell receptor beta chains follows, all from one sample in a study of T cells in lung cancer brain metastases. Libraries were prepared by immunoSEQ multiplex PCR; TCRdb keeps only in-frame clonotypes and omits some of them. The sample has about 4,900 clones, roughly 84% seen once. Sequenced sample: tumor tissue from the primary lung tumor. All receptors derive from a woman in her 50s with non-small cell lung cancer. CDR3s include the opening cysteine and the closing phenylalanine or tryptophan. Fields, in order: clone size, V gene, CDR3 protein. Where a row states a size, it is once, few, many or the class of an expanded clone; other rows omit it.

clone_size: .
v_call: TRBV19
cdr3_aa: CASSIRSYSNQPQHF

clone_size: .
v_call: TRBV14
cdr3_aa: CASSQVSGYTDTQYF

clone_size: .
v_call: TRBV6-5
cdr3_aa: CASSYKEYNEQFF

clone_size: .
v_call: TRBV10-3
cdr3_aa: CAMGPLLDQPQHF

clone_size: few
v_call: TRBV12-5
cdr3_aa: CASGRTEYEQFF

clone_size: once
v_call: TRBV14
cdr3_aa: CASSPRFGGAGELFF

clone_size: .
v_call: TRBV5-4
cdr3_aa: CASSRSRDSLYNEQFF

clone_size: .
v_call: TRBV5-1
cdr3_aa: CASTPGVTGNTIYF

clone_size: once
v_call: TRBV10-2
cdr3_aa: CASRGSGPYNEQFF

clone_size: once
v_call: TRBV10-3
cdr3_aa: CAISGAGNQPQHF

clone_size: few
v_call: TRBV19
cdr3_aa: CASSTYNQPQHF

clone_size: .
v_call: TRBV5-6
cdr3_aa: CASTLGGGASNQPQHF

clone_size: .
v_call: TRBV11-2
cdr3_aa: CASSQQGGTEAFF

clone_size: .
v_call: TRBV5-1
cdr3_aa: CASSGTGQTQAFF

clone_size: .
v_call: TRBV11-2
cdr3_aa: CASSLDLRNTEVFF

clone_size: once
v_call: TRBV5-6
cdr3_aa: CASSSGTGGTDTQYF

clone_size: .
v_call: TRBV6-1
cdr3_aa: CASSELTGSAPLDEKLFF

clone_size: .
v_call: TRBV30
cdr3_aa: CAWSAQGAFAEAFF

clone_size: .
v_call: TRBV20-1
cdr3_aa: CSAHEMYEQYF

clone_size: .
v_call: TRBV7-6
cdr3_aa: CASSFQGNTIYF

clone_size: .
v_call: TRBV15
cdr3_aa: CATSASGTEETQYF

clone_size: .
v_call: TRBV7-9
cdr3_aa: CASSLLAGPDGNTIYF

clone_size: few
v_call: TRBV29-1
cdr3_aa: CSVVMGVGQPQHF

clone_size: .
v_call: TRBV28
cdr3_aa: CASSSLAGGGETQYF

clone_size: .
v_call: TRBV27
cdr3_aa: CASSNSGRTTDTQYF